This T cell receptor beta chain was captured in a study of CD8+CD57+ T cells in acquired aplastic anemia. TCR beta VDJ and CDR3 were profiled, and genomic DNA was the template. TCRdb reanalysed the reads using MiXCR and keeps one entry per CDR3 protein. The table has 200,000 to 250,000 distinct CDR3 sequences, more than 45% seen once; the top ten hold 7.8%. Trimming at V came to 2 bases and at J to 3 bases, leaving 9 bases not matched to a gene. CDR3 length: 16 amino acids. Germline CDR1 and CDR2: SGHTA and FQGNSA. Sequencing was done on patients that had shown CD8+CD57+ cell expansion by flow cytometry. On this clonotype: Antigen specificity is unknown.

Study-wide points: Patients and controls were not found to differ significantly in CD8+ Simpson's diversity. Found in both controls and patients were approximately 31 CD8+ CDR3 sequences.

Material for sequencing was sorted CD4+, CD8+, or CD8+CD57+ T cells (not recorded which) from PBMCs. The chain uses TRBV7-2 and TRBJ2-7, with TRBD1 matching over 8 bases. This receptor was taken from a human donor with aplastic anemia. CDR3 amino acids: CASSLLGQGANYEQYF. The CDR3 DNA reads TGTGCCAGCAGCTTACTTGGGCAGGGGGCGAACTACGAGCAGTACTTC.